Shown below are 30 T cell receptor beta chains from a single sample sequenced in a study of T cells in localized non-small cell lung cancer. Assay used: immunoSEQ multiplex PCR; TCRdb lists only in-frame clones, some missing. The sample includes 65,000 to 80,000 clones, approximately 84% seen only once; the top ten take about 1.5%. Sequencing used peripheral blood, obtained before any cancer treatment. These receptors were obtained from a female donor aged 60 or older with stage I lung adenocarcinoma.

The rearrangement links TRBV5-1 to TRBJ2-7, with D tentatively TRBD2 (5 bases). The V and J ends lost 3 bases and 0 bases respectively, with 10 bases between them. CDR3 length: 14 residues. Per germline, CDR1 SGHRS and CDR2 YFSETQ. The CDR3 bases are TGCGCCAGCAGCTCCGGAGGAAGCTCCTACGAGCAGTACTTC. It codes for CASSSGGSSYEQYF.

The chain employs TRBV25-1 and TRBJ1-1; TRBD1 matches 7 bases. This CDR3 region has 12 residues. J was trimmed by 11 bases and V by 1 base; bases with no gene match: 4. Germline values: CDR1 MGHDK, CDR2 SYGVNS. The CDR3 coding sequence is TGTGCCAGCAGTGAATTCAGGGGGGTGGCTTTCTTT. Protein sequence: CASSEFRGVAFF.

The sample holds one count of this clone. The chain links TRBV19 to TRBJ2-1; D is unclear. The CDR3 spans 17 residues. The germline gives CDR1 LNHDA, CDR2 SQIVND (reference sequence). With 2 bases removed from V and 0 bases from J, the gap between germline ends came to 14 bases. The CDR3 DNA is TGTGCCAGTAGTATATACGGAGTGAGTACCTCCTACAATGAGCAGTTCTTC. Translated, it gives CASSIYGVSTSYNEQFF.

This clone was seen a single time. The chain recombines TRBV7-9 with TRBJ2-5; TRBD1 matches 7 bases. Trimming took 0 bases from V and 5 from J; bases not matched to a gene: 9. The length of the CDR3 is 16 residues. CDR1 and CDR2 (germline): SEHNR, FQNEAQ (reference sequence). The CDR3 is CASSLATGWKGETQYF. The DNA of the CDR3 is TGTGCCAGCAGCTTAGCGACAGGGTGGAAGGGGGAGACCCAGTACTTC.

The V gene is TRBV6-5, the J gene TRBJ1-1, with D possibly matching TRBD1 (6 bases). Trimming cost V 5 bases and J 7 bases, with 17 bases left between them. Per the germline V gene, CDR1 is MNHEY and CDR2 is SVGAGI. This CDR3 contains 14 residues. The CDR3 DNA reads TGTGCCAGCAGTCCGCTAGGGGGGGGTAATGAAGCTTTCTTT. This translates into CASSPLGGGNEAFF.

The rearrangement joins TRBV10-3 to TRBJ2-7; possibly TRBD2 for D (6 bases). Germline lookup yields CDR1 ENHRY and CDR2 SYGVKD. Trimming pared 2 bases from V and 1 base from J, leaving 9 bases between. This CDR3 has 14 amino acids. The CDR3 region is CAISEGEVSYEQYF. CDR3 coding DNA: TGTGCCATCAGTGAGGGGGAGGTTTCCTACGAGCAGTACTTC.

The chain employs TRBV19 and TRBJ1-5; 7 bases are a match to TRBD1. Trimming at V came to 1 base and at J to 7 bases, leaving 7 bases not matched to a gene. Looked up from germline, CDR1 is LNHDA and CDR2 is SQIVND (reference sequence). The CDR3 has 15 residues. CDR3 bases: TGTGCCAGTAGTATAGGACAGGGTGGAACACAGCCCCAGCATTTT. It encodes CASSIGQGGTQPQHF.

The rearrangement links TRBV5-6 to TRBJ2-3; the match to TRBD2 covers 10 bases. Losses at the gene ends were 5 bases for V and 6 bases for J; bases not matched to a gene: 3. Germline values: CDR1 SGHDT, CDR2 YYEEEE. The CDR3 totals 13 residues. CDR3: CASRTSGEDTQYF. The CDR3 region has the DNA TGTGCCAGCAGAACTAGCGGGGAGGATACGCAGTATTTT. The whole variable domain, remainder taken from reference TRBV5-6 and TRBJ2-3, is DAGVTQSPTHLIKTRGQQVTLRCSPKSGHDTVSWYQQALGQGPQFIFQYYEEEERQRGNFPDRFSGHQFPNYSSELNVNALLLGDSALYLCASRTSGEDTQYFGPGTRLTVL.

The chain recombines TRBV7-9 with TRBJ1-2; 7 bases align to TRBD1. The CDR3 covers 17 residues. CDR1 is SEHNR, CDR2 FQNEAQ, per germline (reference sequence). J lost 1 base, V lost 4 bases, and 12 bases had no gene match. The CDR3 is CASSSRNYRGFNYGYTF. In nucleotides, the CDR3 is TGTGCCAGCAGCTCGAGAAATTACAGGGGTTTTAACTATGGCTACACCTTC.

The chain recombines TRBV5-6 with TRBJ2-3, with TRBD2 identical over 7 bases. The CDR3 has 13 residues. Germline V gene lookup returns CDR1 SGHDT and CDR2 YYEEEE. V lost 2 bases to trimming and J lost 5 bases; unmatched junction nucleotides: 2. CDR3 in DNA: TGTGCCAGCAGCTTCGAGCGGGGAGATACGCAGTATTTT. It codes for CASSFERGDTQYF. The entire variable domain, with the rest obtained from reference TRBV5-6 and TRBJ2-3, is as follows: DAGVTQSPTHLIKTRGQQVTLRCSPKSGHDTVSWYQQALGQGPQFIFQYYEEEERQRGNFPDRFSGHQFPNYSSELNVNALLLGDSALYLCASSFERGDTQYFGPGTRLTVL.

The rearrangement joins TRBV2 to TRBJ2-1, with 8 bases matching TRBD1. The V and J ends lost 6 bases and 4 bases, in that order; junction bases with no gene match: 5. The germline V gene encodes CDR1 SNHLY and CDR2 FYNNEI. The CDR3 has 14 amino acids. The CDR3 sequence: CASSRDRLYNEQFF. The CDR3 nucleotides read TGTGCCAGCAGCCGGGACAGGTTATACAATGAGCAGTTCTTC.

V usage is TRBV5-4 and J usage is TRBJ1-1; tentative D call: TRBD1 (6 bases). V was shortened by 10 bases and J by 7 bases, with 17 bases between the two germline ends. There are 12 residues in the CDR3. Per germline, CDR1 SGHNT and CDR2 YYREEE (reference sequence). The CDR3 DNA sequence: TGTGCCGCCGGCGGGGGGCGAAATGAAGCTTTCTTT. Encoded protein: CAAGGGRNEAFF. Full variable domain (rest looked up from reference TRBV5-4 and TRBJ1-1): ETGVTQSPTHLIKTRGQQVTLRCSSQSGHNTVSWYQQALGQGPQFIFQYYREEENGRGNFPPRFSGLQFPNYSSELNVNALELDDSALYLCAAGGGRNEAFFGQGTRLTVV.

The chain has TRBV5-1 and TRBJ2-1, with unresolved D. This CDR3 is built from 13 residues. With 3 bases removed from V and 9 bases from J, the gap between germline ends came to 13 bases. Germline lookup yields CDR1 SGHRS and CDR2 YFSETQ. CDR3 sequence reads: CASSYQALGEQFF. CDR3 DNA sequence: TGCGCCAGCAGCTACCAAGCTCTGGGTGAGCAGTTCTTC.

The J gene is TRBJ2-7, the V gene TRBV27; 8 nucleotides agree with TRBD2. The germline gives CDR1 MNHEY, CDR2 SMNVEV (reference sequence). The V gene end was trimmed by 4 bases and the J gene end by 0 bases; junction bases not matched to a gene: 2. The CDR3 consists of 14 residues. The CDR3 nucleotides are TGTGCCAGCAGTTCCAGCGGGAGCTCCTACGAGCAGTACTTC. Its translation is CASSSSGSSYEQYF.

A remark on this clone: At the DNA level, this CDR3 is encoded by other sequences in the same sample as well. V gene TRBV9 combines with J gene TRBJ1-5; D is perhaps TRBD1 (6 bases). V dropped 5 bases and J dropped 0 bases, with 9 bases sitting between them. CDR1 is SGDLS and CDR2 is YYNGEE in the germline V gene. The CDR3 covers 14 residues. CDR3 DNA: TGTGCCAGCAGTCGGGGGGCTAGCAATCAGCCCCAGCATTTT. Its protein is CASSRGASNQPQHF.

The table lists this clone with a count of one. The CDR3 protein is CASSIEYRVSNQPQHF. CDR3 nucleotides: TGTGCCAGTAGTATAGAATACAGGGTCTCCAATCAGCCCCAGCATTTT. This chain connects TRBV19 to TRBJ1-5; D perhaps matches TRBD1 (6 bases). The CDR3 loop spans 16 amino acids. CDR1 is LNHDA and CDR2 is SQIVND in the germline V gene (reference sequence). The V end was cut by 0 bases, the J end by 3 bases, with 12 bases between.

The rearrangement joins TRBV19 to TRBJ2-5; possibly TRBD1 for D (5 bases). V was pared by 3 bases and J by 4 bases, with 12 bases between. The CDR3 runs 14 residues. The germline V gene has CDR1 LNHDA and CDR2 SQIVND (reference sequence). DNA of the CDR3: TGTGCCAGTAGTATGTTTGGCAGGGTAGAGACCCAGTACTTC. Its protein product is CASSMFGRVETQYF.

The J gene is TRBJ1-1, the V gene TRBV11-2; D is uncertain. Germline values: CDR1 SGHAT, CDR2 FQNNGV. V lost 1 base to trimming and J lost 4 bases, with 10 bases between them. The CDR3 loop spans 14 amino acids. The CDR3 nucleotides read TGTGCCAGCAGCTTAGGTCCGGGAGGCACTGAAGCTTTCTTT. It codes for CASSLGPGGTEAFF.

This clone was seen a few times. The V call is TRBV5-6, the J call TRBJ1-6; tentative D call: TRBD1 (5 bases). CDR1 is SGHDT, CDR2 YYEEEE, per germline. The V gene lost 4 bases and the J gene lost 8 bases, with 16 bases spanning the gap. The CDR3 consists of 15 residues. The CDR3 DNA sequence: TGTGCCAGCAGCCCGTTCGGGGCGACCGATTCACCCCTCCACTTT. It translates to CASSPFGATDSPLHF.

The chain employs TRBV28 and TRBJ2-4, with 7 bases fitting TRBD1. V trimming: 5 bases; J trimming: 6 bases; junction bases outside the gene matches: 4. Germline CDR1 MDHEN, CDR2 SYDVKM. This CDR3 has 13 residues. CDR3 protein: CASSTNRGNIQYF. Written as DNA, the CDR3 is TGTGCCAGCAGTACGAACAGGGGAAACATTCAGTACTTC.

This chain uses TRBV27 with TRBJ2-7; 8 positions agree with TRBD2. This CDR3 has 15 residues. Germline lookup yields CDR1 MNHEY and CDR2 SMNVEV (reference sequence). The junction had 10 bases not matched to a gene; V was cut back by 4 bases and J by 5 bases. CDR3 nucleotides: TGTGCCAGCAGTTCCGCAGCGGGAGCAAAAAACGAGCAGTACTTC. It is translated as CASSSAAGAKNEQYF.

J is TRBJ2-2 and V is TRBV6-6, with D perhaps matching TRBD2 (5 bases). V was shortened by 6 bases and J by 6 bases, with 11 bases between the two germline ends. There are 13 residues in the CDR3. Per germline, CDR1 MNHNY and CDR2 SVGAGI (reference sequence). This CDR3 is CASRLREPGELFF. Here the CDR3 DNA reads TGTGCCAGCAGACTTAGGGAGCCCGGGGAGCTGTTTTTT.

The V and J genes are TRBV2 and TRBJ2-1; D is unresolved. The CDR3 is made up of 11 amino acids. The germline V gene encodes CDR1 SNHLY and CDR2 FYNNEI. Trimming took off 11 bases at V and 4 bases at J, with 9 bases between the two ends. The CDR3 DNA is TGTGCCGGATCCGCGTACAATGAGCAGTTCTTC. Amino acids: CAGSAYNEQFF.

The chain is built from TRBV29-1 and TRBJ1-1, with 7 bases lining up with TRBD1. Germline V gene sequence: CDR1 SQVTM, CDR2 ANQGSEA. CDR3 size: 13 residues. The junction had 5 bases not matched to a gene; V was cut back by 1 base and J by 6 bases. Here the CDR3 DNA reads TGCAGCGTTGAAGGGGACAGTGTTTCTGAAGCTTTCTTT. Its translation: CSVEGDSVSEAFF. Filled out from reference TRBV29-1 and TRBJ1-1, the complete variable domain reads SAVISQKPSRDICQRGTSLTIQCQVDSQVTMMFWYRQQPGQSLTLIATANQGSEATYESGFVIDKFPISRPNLTFSTLTVSNMSPEDSSIYLCSVEGDSVSEAFFGQGTRLTVV.

The J gene is TRBJ2-7, the V gene TRBV9, with 9 bases fitting TRBD2. After removal of 0 bases from V and 6 bases from J, the junction contained 7 bases not matched to a gene. The V gene's germline CDR1 is SGDLS and CDR2 YYNGEE. The CDR3 has 15 residues. The CDR3 sequence is CASSVAPSGVSEQYF. CDR3 nucleotide sequence: TGTGCCAGCAGCGTAGCTCCTAGCGGGGTTTCCGAGCAGTACTTC.

The chain employs TRBV7-2 and TRBJ2-1; tentative D call: TRBD2 (7 bases). Trimming took off 1 base at V and 7 bases at J, with 14 bases between the two ends. This CDR3 spans 15 amino acids. Looked up from germline, CDR1 is SGHTA and CDR2 is FQGNSA. CDR3: CASSLGGGAWNEQFF. The DNA of the CDR3 is TGTGCCAGCAGCTTAGGAGGGGGGGCGTGGAATGAGCAGTTCTTC. Full variable domain (remainder filled in from reference TRBV7-2 and TRBJ2-1): GAGVSQSPSNKVTEKGKDVELRCDPISGHTALYWYRQSLGQGLEFLIYFQGNSAPDKSGLPSDRFSAERTGGSVSTLTIQRTQQEDSAVYLCASSLGGGAWNEQFFGPGTRLTVL.

J is TRBJ1-1 and V is TRBV19, with a possible D match to TRBD1 (5 bases). The CDR3 loop spans 13 amino acids. The V gene lost 6 bases and the J gene lost 7 bases, with 15 bases spanning the gap. Germline V lookup: CDR1 LNHDA, CDR2 SQIVND (reference sequence). For the CDR3, the DNA is TGTGCCAGTAGCTACCGGGGAGACAGTGAAGCTTTCTTT. Translating it yields CASSYRGDSEAFF. The full variable domain, in which reference TRBV19 and TRBJ1-1 provide the parts outside the CDR3, is DGGITQSPKYLFRKEGQNVTLSCEQNLNHDAMYWYRQDPGQGLRLIYYSQIVNDFQKGDIAEGYSVSREKKESFPLTVTSAQKNPTAFYLCASSYRGDSEAFFGQGTRLTVV.

The chain joins TRBV2 to TRBJ1-5; the D gene is possibly TRBD1 (6 bases). The V end was cut by 6 bases, the J end by 0 bases, with 12 bases between. The CDR3 consists of 15 residues. Germline CDR1 reads SNHLY; CDR2 reads FYNNEI. The CDR3 nucleotides read TGTGCCAGCAGCCGGACAGAAGATAGCAATCAGCCCCAGCATTTT. It codes for CASSRTEDSNQPQHF.

This clone occurred a few times. CDR3 nucleotides: TGTGCCAGCAGCTTAAGACTGGACTCAAACAATGAGCAGTTCTTC. Translation: CASSLRLDSNNEQFF. The genes are TRBV27 and TRBJ2-1; TRBD2 is a possible D gene (5 bases). The CDR3 extends over 15 amino acids. Looked up from germline, CDR1 is MNHEY and CDR2 is SMNVEV (reference sequence). Trimming took 6 bases from V and 5 from J, leaving 17 bases between them.

V and J are TRBV19 and TRBJ1-3; D is unresolved. This CDR3 has 12 amino acids. With 4 bases removed from V and 3 bases from J, the gap between germline ends came to 4 bases. Looked up from germline, CDR1 is LNHDA and CDR2 is SQIVND (reference sequence). The CDR3 sequence is CASSTDGNTIYF. CDR3 nucleotides: TGTGCCAGTAGTACGGATGGAAACACCATATATTTT.